This is a list of T cell receptor beta chains from one sample in a study of blood T cell repertoires in COVID-19. TCRdb keeps only in-frame clones here, not all; method: immunoSEQ multiplex PCR. Found here are under 250,000 clones, roughly 81% of them singletons; the top ten hold around 7.3%. The specimen sequenced was peripheral blood. Every receptor here comes from a woman in her forties or fifties with active or convalescent COVID-19. Each CDR3 is given with its conserved first and last residue. D genes are given only for firm matches. Only some rows state a clone size, as once, few, many or a class for expanded clones.

clone_size d_call j_call v_call cdr3_nt cdr3_aa
. . TRBJ1-6 TRBV10-2 TGCGCCAGCAGTGCCCCGCAGGGGAATTCACCCCTCCACTTT CASSAPQGNSPLHF
. TRBD1 TRBJ1-1 TRBV5-1 TGCGCCAGCAGCCCGGCGGGACAGACGAACACTGAAGCTTTCTTT CASSPAGQTNTEAFF
few . TRBJ1-1 TRBV28 TGTGCCAGCAGTTTGAGTAGCGACTTTGGCTTGTTCTTGAACACTGAAGCTTTCTTT CASSLSSDFGLFLNTEAFF
few . TRBJ1-3 TRBV19 TGTGCCAGTAGTATAGACAGACTCTCTGGAAACACCATATATTTT CASSIDRLSGNTIYF
. . TRBJ1-2 TRBV4-1 TGCGCCAGCACTCAACATATAGGAGGAAATTATGGCTACACCTTC CASTQHIGGNYGYTF
. . TRBJ2-5 TRBV6-5 TGTGCCAGCGGGAGACCCCCACAAGAGACCCAGTACTTC CASGRPPQETQYF
. TRBD2 TRBJ2-3 TRBV4-2 TGTGCCAGCAGCCAAGTGGCTAGCGGGGAGGCAGATACGCAGTATTTT CASSQVASGEADTQYF
. TRBD2 TRBJ2-5 TRBV5-1 TGCGCCTCCCACCCCGGGACTAGCGGGGGGGCCATTGAGACCCAGTACTTC CASHPGTSGGAIETQYF
once TRBD1 TRBJ2-5 TRBV5-1 TGCGCCAGCAGCTTACAGACAGGGGAACTACGAGAGACCCAGTACTTC CASSLQTGELRETQYF
few TRBD1 TRBJ1-1 TRBV6-1 TGTGCCAGCAGTGACACAGGGGGCAATACTGAAGCTTTCTTT CASSDTGGNTEAFF
. TRBD1 TRBJ1-1 TRBV29-1 TGCAGCGTTGACAGGGGGACTGAAGCTTTCTTT CSVDRGTEAFF
. TRBD2 TRBJ2-3 TRBV9 TGTGCCAGCAGCGCCCAACTAGCGCGGGGGTCTGATACGCAGTATTTT CASSAQLARGSDTQYF
. TRBD1 TRBJ1-3 TRBV28 TGTGCCAGCACCTTAGGGGGCGTCGACACCATATATTTT CASTLGGVDTIYF
. . TRBJ2-2 TRBV9 TGTGCCAGCAGCTCCGGGACTTCAACCGGGGAGCTGTTTTTT CASSSGTSTGELFF
. . TRBJ2-3 TRBV9 TGTGCCAGCAGCGTCGACGTCGGGTTCGGTAGGGATACGCAGTATTTT CASSVDVGFGRDTQYF
. . TRBJ1-5 TRBV10-1 TGCGCCAGCAGTCCGACGGGTCAGCCCCAGCATTTT CASSPTGQPQHF
. TRBD2 TRBJ2-1 TRBV5-1 TGCGCCAGCAGCTTTAGCGGGAGTGCTTACAATGAGCAGTTCTTC CASSFSGSAYNEQFF
. . TRBJ2-1 TRBV11-2 TGTGCCAGTACCCGGGGGGCAGGGAGTGGTTTCATGGGAAATGAGCAGTTCTTC CASTRGAGSGFMGNEQFF
. . TRBJ2-1 TRBV1 TGCACCAGCAGCCAAGAGCGGGAGAGGAACAATGAGCAGTTCTTC CTSSQERERNNEQFF
. . TRBJ1-2 TRBV29-1 TGCAGCGTTGGGGGCGCTAACTATGGCTACACCTTC CSVGGANYGYTF
. TRBD1 TRBJ1-6 TRBV5-1 TGCGCCAGCAGCTTGGAGGGGACAGGTAATTCACCCCTCCACTTT CASSLEGTGNSPLHF
. . TRBJ1-2 TRBV7-9 TGTGCCAGCAGCTTAAGGCGGGGCGGTGAGGTGGACTATGGCTACACCTTC CASSLRRGGEVDYGYTF
. TRBD2 TRBJ2-1 TRBV5-1 TGCGCCAGCAGCTTGGGATGGGGCGGGAGCTCCTACAATGAGCAGTTCTTC CASSLGWGGSSYNEQFF
. TRBD1 TRBJ1-1 TRBV28 TGTGCCAGCAGCCCGGGACAGCTGAACACTGAAGCTTTCTTT CASSPGQLNTEAFF
. . TRBJ1-4 TRBV19 TGTGCCAGTAGTATCCCCCATGGGGCCAATGAAAAACTGTTTTTT CASSIPHGANEKLFF
. . TRBJ2-3 TRBV5-5 TGTGCCAGCAGCTCTAGCACAGATACGCAGTATTTT CASSSSTDTQYF
. TRBD1 TRBJ2-2 TRBV19 TGTGCCAGTAGTTCCCTACAGGGGAGGAACACCGGGGAGCTGTTTTTT CASSSLQGRNTGELFF
few TRBD1 TRBJ1-5 TRBV7-6 TGTGCCAGCAGCTTAGGAACAGGGGGCATCCAGCCCCAGCATTTT CASSLGTGGIQPQHF
. TRBD1 TRBJ1-1 TRBV6-5 TGTGCCAGCAGTATGACAGGGGTTTTTACTGAAGCTTTCTTT CASSMTGVFTEAFF
few . TRBJ1-1 TRBV30 TGTGCCTGGAGGGCTAGAGGGAAGATGGGTGAAGCTTTCTTT CAWRARGKMGEAFF
. . TRBJ1-4 TRBV7-8 TGTGCCAGCAGCTTATTTCTTTCTAGCCTTGGGGTTAATGAAAAACTGTTTTTT CASSLFLSSLGVNEKLFF
. . TRBJ1-1 TRBV11-2 TGTGCCAGCACCATGACACAGAACACTGAAGCTTTCTTT CASTMTQNTEAFF
. . TRBJ1-2 TRBV5-1 TGCGCCAGCAGCTCCCCCCCCGAGGAAGCCTATGGCTACACCTTC CASSSPPEEAYGYTF
. TRBD1 TRBJ1-3 TRBV4-2 TGTGCCAGCAGCCAAGTCGTACAGGGGCCGTTCTCTGGAAACACCATATATTTT CASSQVVQGPFSGNTIYF
. TRBD1 TRBJ1-5 TRBV6-6 TGTGCCAGCCGGGACAGGGAAATACAGCCCCAGCATTTT CASRDREIQPQHF
once . TRBJ2-2 TRBV30 TGTGCCTGGAGTGGGCGGGCCCGGGAGCTGTTTTTT CAWSGRARELFF
once . TRBJ2-1 TRBV10-1 TGCGCCAGCTCTGCGGAGGTAGAAAGGGATGAGCAGTTCTTC CASSAEVERDEQFF
few . TRBJ2-2 TRBV5-5 TGTGCCAGCAGCGCAAATCCGGGAAACACCGGGGAGCTGTTTTTT CASSANPGNTGELFF
. . TRBJ1-2 TRBV19 TGTGCCAGTTCCACTGGGTCAGGAGGGTATGGCTACACCTTC CASSTGSGGYGYTF
. . TRBJ1-2 TRBV2 TGTGCCAGCAGCGGACAGACCAATAACTATGGCTACACCTTC CASSGQTNNYGYTF
. . TRBJ1-1 TRBV6-5 TGTGCCAGCAGTTACGAGGAGTACACTGAAGCTTTCTTT CASSYEEYTEAFF
. . TRBJ1-2 TRBV14 TGTGCCAGCAGCCCGACTACTAACTATGGCTACACCTTC CASSPTTNYGYTF
once . TRBJ1-2 TRBV18 TGTGCCAGCTCACCGCTTTCGGTGGCGGACTATGGCTACACCTTC CASSPLSVADYGYTF
once . TRBJ2-6 TRBV5-6 TGTGCCAGCAGCCAGACAGGTGACTACTCTGGGGCCAACGTCCTGACTTTC CASSQTGDYSGANVLTF
. TRBD1 TRBJ2-5 TRBV5-5 TGTGCCAGCAGCCTCACAGGGGACGGGGAGACCCAGTACTTC CASSLTGDGETQYF
. TRBD1 TRBJ1-1 TRBV18 TGTGCCAGCTCGTACGGGACAGGGGGAACGAACACTGAAGCTTTCTTT CASSYGTGGTNTEAFF
. TRBD1 TRBJ2-5 TRBV7-9 TGTGCCAGCAGCGCGGACAGGGGCTCTGGAGAGACCCAGTACTTC CASSADRGSGETQYF
. TRBD2 TRBJ2-5 TRBV2 TGTGCCAGCAAAAGGACGACCTCGGCTAGCGGAGAGACCCAGTACTTC CASKRTTSASGETQYF
. . TRBJ2-7 TRBV6-1 TGTGCCAGCAGTGAATATAGGGGGACCTACGAGCAGTACTTC CASSEYRGTYEQYF
. . TRBJ1-2 TRBV28 TGTGCCAGCAGTTTACTGGCAAATAGCTACACCTTC CASSLLANSYTF
. . TRBJ2-7 TRBV4-2 TGTGCCAGCAGCCAAGAAGCGGAGGCAGCCTACGAGCAGTACTTC CASSQEAEAAYEQYF
. . TRBJ2-7 TRBV2 TGTGCCAGCAGGGGGGACACAGGGTTTGGCGAGCAGTACTTC CASRGDTGFGEQYF
. . TRBJ1-5 TRBV24-1 TGTGCCACCAGTGTGGACGTTAGGGGTTCTCAGCCCCAGCATTTT CATSVDVRGSQPQHF
. TRBD1 TRBJ2-7 TRBV5-1 TGCGCCAGCAGCGTAGGACAGGGGGCGAACGAGCAGTACTTC CASSVGQGANEQYF
few . TRBJ2-2 TRBV5-6 TGTGCCAGCAGCTCCCTGGGAGCTAACACCGGGGAGCTGTTTTTT CASSSLGANTGELFF
. . TRBJ1-6 TRBV7-9 TGTGCCAGCAGCTCTAGGACAGTAAATTCACCCCTCCACTTT CASSSRTVNSPLHF
. . TRBJ1-5 TRBV6-4 TGTGCCAGCAGTCACACAGGGAAGGATCAGCCCCAGCATTTT CASSHTGKDQPQHF
. . TRBJ1-1 TRBV11-2 TGTGCCAGCAGCTTTGAAGGGGGCACTGAAGCTTTCTTT CASSFEGGTEAFF
. . TRBJ1-5 TRBV12-3/TRBV12-4 TGTGCCAGCAGTGCCGACCAGGATCAGCCCCAGCATTTT CASSADQDQPQHF